Presented here are 25 T cell receptor beta chains from one specimen sequenced in a study of cytomegalovirus exposure and HLA in healthy donors. A multiplex PCR was run with 60 Vbeta primers and 13 Jbeta primers. Method: immunoSEQ multiplex PCR; TCRdb's copy keeps in-frame clones and lacks some. Recorded for this sample: roughly 55,000 clones. Source material: PBMCs. Receptor source: a woman aged 50 to 65 in good health and CMV-seropositive.

The chain carries TRBV2 and TRBJ2-1, with 9 bases identical to TRBD2. The CDR3 runs to 16 residues. Losses at the gene ends were 2 bases for V and 5 bases for J; bases not matched to a gene: 7. Germline CDR1 and CDR2: SNHLY and FYNNEI. The DNA for the CDR3 is TGTGCCAGCAGTGAATCGTTGGCGGGGGGGGACAATGAGCAGTTCTTC. This codes for CASSESLAGGDNEQFF.

The chain couples TRBV7-9 to TRBJ2-1; 9 bases agree with TRBD1. Germline CDR1 is SEHNR and CDR2 is FQNEAQ (reference sequence). The CDR3 extends over 15 amino acids. J lost 5 bases, V lost 4 bases, and 6 bases had no gene match. The CDR3 loop reads CASSSTDRGNNEQFF. In DNA, the CDR3 is TGTGCCAGCAGCTCCACGGACAGGGGAAACAATGAGCAGTTCTTC.

The chain has TRBV15 and TRBJ2-1; possibly TRBD1 for D (6 bases). CDR1 and CDR2 from the germline V gene are LNHNV and YYDKDF (reference sequence). This CDR3 is built from 14 residues. V was pared by 5 bases and J by 6 bases, with 14 bases between. The CDR3 loop is CATSQGNRINEQFF. The DNA of the CDR3 is TGTGCCACCAGCCAGGGGAATCGGATCAATGAGCAGTTCTTC.

The chain has TRBV25-1 and TRBJ2-1; maybe TRBD2 (5 bases). Trimming took 2 bases from V and 15 from J, leaving 8 bases between them. The CDR3 extends over 10 amino acids. Germline CDR1 is MGHDK and CDR2 is SYGVNS. This chain's CDR3 is CASSEASWFF. The CDR3 region has the DNA TGTGCCAGCAGTGAAGCTAGCTGGTTCTTC.

As to this clone: Other DNA sequences in the sample encode the same CDR3. V gene TRBV4-2 combines with J gene TRBJ1-2; possible D gene TRBD1, 6 bases. CDR1 LGHNA and CDR2 YNFKEQ come from the germline V gene. There are 14 residues in the CDR3. Between the trimmed V and J ends, which lost 3 bases and 4 bases, there was a span of 12 bases. CDR3 residues: CASSQTGSSYGYTF. The DNA for the CDR3 is TGTGCCAGCAGCCAGACAGGATCTTCCTATGGCTACACCTTC.

This chain joins TRBV11-1 and TRBJ1-1; possible D gene TRBD1, 6 bases. This CDR3 has 15 amino acids. Looked up from germline, CDR1 is SGHAT and CDR2 is FQDESV (reference sequence). Trimming left V 2 bases short and J 4 bases short, with 14 bases between. The CDR3 spells CASSLISTGATEAFF. The DNA for the CDR3 is TGTGCCAGCAGCTTAATATCGACAGGTGCCACTGAAGCTTTCTTT.

This chain links TRBV7-6 with TRBJ2-1, with a possible D match to TRBD1 (6 bases). There are 14 residues in the CDR3. V shed 2 bases and J shed 1 base, with 6 bases lying between them. Germline values: CDR1 SGHVS, CDR2 FNYEAQ. CDR3 DNA: TGTGCCAGCAGCTTAAGGGGGTCCTACAATGAGCAGTTCTTC. Translating gives CASSLRGSYNEQFF.

The chain combines TRBV28 with TRBJ1-2, with D hard to call. V gave up 5 bases and J gave up 8 bases, with 12 bases separating them. Germline V gene lookup returns CDR1 MDHEN and CDR2 SYDVKM. CDR3 size: 12 residues. As DNA, the CDR3 is TGTGCCAGCAGTCAATTAGATTGGGGCTACACCTTC. Its protein is CASSQLDWGYTF.

V and J are TRBV6-4 and TRBJ2-2; no reliable D call. The CDR3 runs 13 residues. Trimming stripped 5 bases from V and 6 bases from J, with 10 bases between. Germline V gene data show CDR1 as MRHNA and CDR2 as SNTAGT. The CDR3 DNA reads as TGTGCCAGCAGTCAGGCCGACCCCGGGGAGCTGTTTTTT. Protein product: CASSQADPGELFF.

The rearrangement links TRBV7-3 to TRBJ1-5, with 7 bases fitting TRBD1. The CDR3 covers 14 residues. V shed 5 bases and J 8 bases; nucleotides not matched to a gene: 9. Germline V lookup: CDR1 SGHTA, CDR2 FQGTGA. CDR3 sequence (DNA): TGTGCCAGCAGCAGACCGACAGGGAGAGAGCCCCAGCATTTT. Its translation is CASSRPTGREPQHF.

The chain carries TRBV23-1 and TRBJ2-7; D possibly corresponds to TRBD2 (5 bases). TRBV23-1 falls under the ORF class, with uncertain function. V gave up 1 base and J gave up 3 bases, with 16 bases separating them. This CDR3 is built from 16 residues. CDR3 coding DNA: TGCGCCAGCAGTCAATGTTACGGGATCCCGTACTACGAGCAGTACTTC. Encoded protein: CASSQCYGIPYYEQYF.

The rearrangement uses TRBV19 and TRBJ2-7, with 7 bases fitting TRBD1. Trimming took 6 bases from V and 4 from J; bases not matched to a gene: 9. This CDR3 has 14 amino acids. Germline loops: CDR1 LNHDA, CDR2 SQIVND (reference sequence). The CDR3: CASRTGTASYEQYF. The CDR3 DNA follows: TGTGCCAGTAGAACCGGGACAGCCAGTTACGAGCAGTACTTC.

The genes are TRBV5-5 and TRBJ2-1; TRBD2 matches at 9 bases. Germline V CDR1 and CDR2: SGHKS, YYEKEE (reference sequence). The CDR3 sequence is 15 residues long. V was pared by 3 bases and J by 6 bases, with 7 bases of the junction left unmatched. The CDR3 DNA reads as TGTGCCAGCAGCTGGGGGGCTAGCGGGACCAATGAGCAGTTCTTC. This codes for CASSWGASGTNEQFF.

This chain connects TRBV5-4 to TRBJ1-1; D might be TRBD1 (6 bases). The CDR3 covers 14 residues. V shed 2 bases and J shed 3 bases, with 11 bases lying between them. Germline V gives CDR1 SGHNT, CDR2 YYREEE (reference sequence). The DNA for the CDR3 is TGTGCCAGCAGCTTTGCCCAGGGGTACACTGAAGCTTTCTTT. It translates to CASSFAQGYTEAFF.

This chain links TRBV6-6 with TRBJ1-5; 7 nucleotides line up with TRBD1. Germline values: CDR1 MNHNY, CDR2 SVGAGI (reference sequence). The CDR3 covers 16 residues. V was pared by 0 bases and J by 2 bases, with 4 bases of the junction left unmatched. This chain's CDR3 is CASSYSVQGGNQPQHF. The DNA of the CDR3 is TGTGCCAGCAGTTACTCGGTTCAGGGGGGCAATCAGCCCCAGCATTTT.

The rearrangement links TRBV11-2 to TRBJ2-5; 11 bases map to TRBD1. From germline, CDR1 is SGHAT and CDR2 FQNNGV. After removal of 5 bases from V and 4 bases from J, the junction contained 6 bases not matched to a gene. The CDR3 has 15 residues. CDR3 DNA sequence: TGTGCCAGCAGCGCCCGGACAGGGGGCAGAGAGACCCAGTACTTC. Translation gives CASSARTGGRETQYF.

The chain links TRBV4-1 to TRBJ1-6; D gene unclear. The CDR3 has 18 residues. CDR1 MGHRA and CDR2 YSYEKL come from the germline V gene. Trimming took 0 bases from V and 7 from J, leaving 19 bases between them. This chain's CDR3 is CASSQDVRSAAANSPLHF. The CDR3, as DNA: TGCGCCAGCAGCCAAGATGTCCGGAGTGCTGCGGCAAATTCACCCCTCCACTTT.

The chain employs TRBV6-5 and TRBJ2-1, with TRBD2 matching over 9 bases. Germline V CDR1 and CDR2: MNHEY, SVGAGI. The CDR3 has 15 residues. Losses at the gene ends were 6 bases for V and 0 bases for J; bases not matched to a gene: 3. The CDR3 bases are TGTGCCAGCAGAGGTAGCGGGAGCTCCTACAATGAGCAGTTCTTC. Translated, it gives CASRGSGSSYNEQFF.

The chain has TRBV13 and TRBJ1-3; no clear D gene. V was clipped by 4 bases and J by 4 bases, with 5 bases between them. Germline CDR1 is PRHDT and CDR2 is FYEKMQ (reference sequence). CDR3 length: 12 residues. CDR3 region: CASSSYGNTIYF. The DNA of the CDR3 is TGTGCCAGCAGCTCCTACGGAAACACCATATATTTT. Drawing the rest from reference TRBV13 and TRBJ1-3, the complete variable domain is AAGVIQSPRHLIKEKRETATLKCYPIPRHDTVYWYQQGPGQDPQFLISFYEKMQSDKGSIPDRFSAQQFSDYHSELNMSSLELGDSALYFCASSSYGNTIYFGEGSWLTVV.

This chain connects TRBV19 to TRBJ2-1, with TRBD1 matching 8 bases. The CDR3 spans 15 residues. Germline CDR1 LNHDA, CDR2 SQIVND (reference sequence). Trimming took 5 bases from V and 4 from J; bases not matched to a gene: 7. CDR3 protein: CASSAGQEGYNEQFF. As DNA, the CDR3 is TGTGCCAGTAGTGCGGGACAGGAAGGTTACAATGAGCAGTTCTTC.

The chain carries TRBV6-1 and TRBJ1-1; 7 bases are shared with TRBD1. This CDR3 is 15 amino acids long. From germline, CDR1 is MNHNS and CDR2 SASEGT. Unmatched junction bases numbered 4, after V lost 2 bases and J lost 1 base. DNA for the CDR3: TGTGCCAGCAGTGAATCTAGACAGGGGAACACTGAAGCTTTCTTT. This gives the protein CASSESRQGNTEAFF.

The V call is TRBV6-6, the J call TRBJ2-1; no reliable D call. CDR3 length equals 12 residues. The V end was cut by 6 bases, the J end by 8 bases, with 11 bases between. Germline-derived CDR1 and CDR2 are MNHNY and SVGAGI (reference sequence). CDR3 in DNA: TGTGCCAGCAGCCCGAATCGGGATGAGCAGTTCTTC. It yields the protein CASSPNRDEQFF.

The chain has TRBV7-9 and TRBJ1-1; no clear D. This CDR3 spans 12 amino acids. V was pared by 1 base and J by 7 bases, with 7 bases between. Looked up from germline, CDR1 is SEHNR and CDR2 is FQNEAQ (reference sequence). The CDR3 DNA follows: TGTGCCAGCAGCTTAGGCACAGATGAAGCTTTCTTT. It codes for CASSLGTDEAFF. Supplemented by reference TRBV7-9 and TRBJ1-1, the full variable domain reads DTGVSQNPRHKITKRGQNVTFRCDPISEHNRLYWYRQTLGQGPEFLTYFQNEAQLEKSRLLSDRFSAERPKGSFSTLEIQRTEQGDSAMYLCASSLGTDEAFFGQGTRLTVV.

The chain employs TRBV7-2 and TRBJ2-1, with 7 bases lining up with TRBD2. Trimming cost V 5 bases and J 6 bases; bases outside gene matches: 7. The V gene's germline CDR1 is SGHTA and CDR2 FQGNSA. The length of the CDR3 is 14 residues. The CDR3 reads CASSVGLVGNEQFF. The CDR3 coding sequence is TGTGCCAGCAGCGTAGGACTAGTTGGCAATGAGCAGTTCTTC.

The V gene is TRBV5-4, the J gene TRBJ2-3; D might be TRBD2 (6 bases). Germline V gene data show CDR1 as SGHNT and CDR2 as YYREEE (reference sequence). The CDR3 has 17 residues. V was shortened by 4 bases and J by 0 bases, with 18 bases between the two germline ends. The CDR3 protein is CASSIRRAGPSTDTQYF. CDR3 nucleotide sequence: TGTGCCAGCAGCATCCGACGGGCGGGACCTAGCACAGATACGCAGTATTTT.